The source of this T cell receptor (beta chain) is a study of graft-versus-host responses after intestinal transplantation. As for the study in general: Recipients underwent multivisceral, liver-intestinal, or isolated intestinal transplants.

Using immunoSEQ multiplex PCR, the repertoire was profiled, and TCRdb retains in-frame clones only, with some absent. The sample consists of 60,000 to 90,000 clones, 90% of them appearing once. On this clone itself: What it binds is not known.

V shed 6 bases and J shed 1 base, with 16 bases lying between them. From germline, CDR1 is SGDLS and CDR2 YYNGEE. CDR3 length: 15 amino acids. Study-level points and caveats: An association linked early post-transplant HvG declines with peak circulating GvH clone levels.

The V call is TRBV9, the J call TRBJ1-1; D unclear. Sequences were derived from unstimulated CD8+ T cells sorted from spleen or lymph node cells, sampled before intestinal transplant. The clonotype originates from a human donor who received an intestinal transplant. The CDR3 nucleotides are TGTGCCAGCACCGAGTACGGGGTTGGGAACACTGAAGCTTTCTTT. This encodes CASTEYGVGNTEAFF.